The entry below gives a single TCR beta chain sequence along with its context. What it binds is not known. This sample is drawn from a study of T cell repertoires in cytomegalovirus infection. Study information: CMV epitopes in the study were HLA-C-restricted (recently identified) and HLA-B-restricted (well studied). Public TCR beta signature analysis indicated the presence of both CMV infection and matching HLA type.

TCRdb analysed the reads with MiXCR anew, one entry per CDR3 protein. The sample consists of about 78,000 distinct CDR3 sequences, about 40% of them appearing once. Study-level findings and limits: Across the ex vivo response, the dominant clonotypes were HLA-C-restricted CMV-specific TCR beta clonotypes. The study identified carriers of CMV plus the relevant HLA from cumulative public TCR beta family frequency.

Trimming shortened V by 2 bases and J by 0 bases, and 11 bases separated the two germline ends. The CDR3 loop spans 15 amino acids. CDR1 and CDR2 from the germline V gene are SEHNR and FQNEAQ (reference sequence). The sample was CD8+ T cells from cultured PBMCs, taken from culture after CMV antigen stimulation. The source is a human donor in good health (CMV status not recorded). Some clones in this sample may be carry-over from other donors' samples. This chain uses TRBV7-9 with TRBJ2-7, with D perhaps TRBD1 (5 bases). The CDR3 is CASSLPDRYSYEQYF. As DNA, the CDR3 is TGTGCCAGCAGCTTACCCGACAGATACTCCTACGAGCAGTACTTC.